This T cell receptor beta chain was identified during a study of blood T cell repertoires in COVID-19. Study details: From the United States, Italy and Spain came samples of acute and convalescent COVID-19. Sample material is recorded as cDNA or gDNA derived from T cells, B-cell-depleted T cells, or PBMCs.

In the original workflow: From reference gene primer amplification, estimates of nucleated cell counts were derived. TCRdb keeps only in-frame clones here, not all; method: immunoSEQ multiplex PCR. From that table come the V and J calls and clone size; the DNA was used to work out D and trimming. The table has some 120,000 clones, 55% to 75% seen once. There are 14 residues in the CDR3. Germline V gives CDR1 SGHTA, CDR2 FQGNSA. Trimming took 4 bases from V and 1 from J; bases not matched to a gene: 2. The chain combines TRBV7-2 with TRBJ2-3; 7 bases are shared with TRBD2. Sequences were obtained from peripheral blood. This TCR derives from a woman in her 70s with acute or convalescent COVID-19. The CDR3 region has the DNA TGTGCCAGCAGCTGGAGCGGGGGCACAGATACGCAGTATTTT. As protein: CASSWSGGTDTQYF.